Shown below are 19 T cell receptor beta chains from a single sample sequenced in a study of blood T cell dynamics during melanoma immunotherapy. The data were produced by immunoSEQ multiplex PCR, yet TCRdb's version contains in-frame clones alone and is incomplete. The data contain 9,500 to 10,000 clones, approximately 83% of them seen just once; the ten biggest clones take up 9.5% to 12%. This sample's time point: pre-treatment baseline. Specimen: blood, collected from a patient treated with checkpoint blockade. These receptors were taken from a human donor with melanoma.

V usage is TRBV28 and J usage is TRBJ1-1; possible D gene TRBD1, 6 bases. CDR1 and CDR2 (germline): MDHEN, SYDVKM. The V end lost 7 bases, the J end lost 4 bases, and 22 bases lay between the germline ends. This CDR3 is built from 16 residues. In nucleotides, the CDR3 is TGTGCCAGCATCCAGGGTATGGGGGGCGGCGGCACTGAAGCTTTCTTT. It translates to CASIQGMGGGGTEAFF.

The chain joins TRBV6-6 to TRBJ2-7; D is perhaps TRBD2 (5 bases). The V gene's germline CDR1 is MNHNY and CDR2 SVGAGI (reference sequence). V lost 10 bases to trimming and J lost 0 bases, with 16 bases between them. CDR3 length: 14 residues. As DNA, the CDR3 is TGTGCCACCCATAGAGGGTACCGCTCCTACGAGCAGTACTTC. Its protein is CATHRGYRSYEQYF.

The chain links TRBV18 to TRBJ2-2, with 13 bases identical to TRBD2. J lost 5 bases, V lost 3 bases, and 6 bases had no gene match. Germline values: CDR1 KGHSH, CDR2 LQKENI. The CDR3 loop spans 17 amino acids. The CDR3 loop is CASSPRRLAGGTGELFF. Here the CDR3 DNA reads TGTGCCAGCTCACCGAGGCGACTAGCGGGGGGAACCGGGGAGCTGTTTTTT.

This chain connects TRBV7-3 to TRBJ2-6, with D hard to call. Germline V gene data show CDR1 as SGHTA and CDR2 as FQGTGA. This CDR3 comprises 15 residues. V shed 2 bases and J shed 0 bases, with 5 bases lying between them. CDR3 nucleotides: TGTGCCAGCAGCTTACAGAGCTCTGGGGCCAACGTCCTGACTTTC. This codes for CASSLQSSGANVLTF.

A single count supports this clone. The CDR3: CASSMDQATYGYTF. DNA for the CDR3: TGTGCCAGCAGCATGGACCAAGCAACCTATGGCTACACCTTC. The chain carries TRBV7-8 and TRBJ1-2; D is ambiguous. The V end lost 5 bases, the J end lost 4 bases, and 14 bases lay between the germline ends. The CDR3 totals 14 residues. Germline V gene data show CDR1 as SGHVS and CDR2 as FQNEAQ.

V is TRBV6-6 and J is TRBJ2-4; D remains unclear. The length of the CDR3 is 12 residues. Trimming took 5 bases from V and 3 from J, leaving 5 bases between them. The V gene's germline CDR1 is MNHNY and CDR2 SVGAGI (reference sequence). CDR3 amino acids: CASSPYKNIQYF. CDR3 DNA sequence: TGTGCCAGCAGTCCGTACAAAAACATTCAGTACTTC.

The V gene is TRBV28, the J gene TRBJ2-6, with D unclear. The germline V gene has CDR1 MDHEN and CDR2 SYDVKM. This CDR3 spans 16 amino acids. Deletions cut 5 bases from V and 0 bases from J, with 11 bases between. CDR3 sequence reads: CASSLNDFSGANVLTF. The CDR3 DNA reads as TGTGCCAGCAGTCTCAATGACTTCTCTGGGGCCAACGTCCTGACTTTC.

The chain employs TRBV30 and TRBJ1-2; TRBD1 is a possible D gene (5 bases). Deletions cut 0 bases from V and 1 base from J, with 12 bases between. Per germline, CDR1 GTSNPN and CDR2 SVGIG (reference sequence). The CDR3 is 15 amino acids. CDR3 sequence (DNA): TGTGCCTGGAGTGTACATAGGGGCGGTAACTATGGCTACACCTTC. Encoded protein: CAWSVHRGGNYGYTF.

Only one count was recorded for this clone. The chain links TRBV5-5 to TRBJ2-3; 12 bases match TRBD2. V lost 1 base, J lost 6 bases, and 6 bases stayed unmatched. The germline V gene has CDR1 SGHKS and CDR2 YYEKEE (reference sequence). The CDR3 covers 16 residues. The CDR3 coding sequence is TGTGCCAGCAGCTTGTCGCTAGCGGGGGGGCCCGATACGCAGTATTTT. This sequence encodes CASSLSLAGGPDTQYF.

This chain connects TRBV6-5 to TRBJ1-1, with TRBD1 as a possible D gene (6 bases). CDR1 is MNHEY, CDR2 SVGAGI, per germline. This CDR3 contains 16 residues. Trimming cost V 2 bases and J 5 bases, with 18 bases left between them. The CDR3 DNA sequence: TGTGCCAGCAGTTACGCCCAGGGGAGAGGAAGGACTGAAGCTTTCTTT. Translated, it gives CASSYAQGRGRTEAFF.

As DNA, the CDR3 is TGTGCCAGCAGTGAACAGGGACAAGGCACCGGGGAGCTGTTTTTT. Translated: CASSEQGQGTGELFF. V and J are TRBV2 and TRBJ2-2; TRBD1 might be the D (6 bases). There are 15 residues in the CDR3. Germline V gives CDR1 SNHLY, CDR2 FYNNEI. Trimming cost V 2 bases and J 4 bases, with 11 bases left between them.

The chain has TRBV6-5 and TRBJ1-6, with D hard to call. V lost 6 bases and J 7 bases, leaving 16 bases between the germline ends. In germline, CDR1 is MNHEY, CDR2 SVGAGI. This CDR3 spans 15 amino acids. CDR3 sequence reads: CASSRPAGVNSPLHF. Written as DNA, the CDR3 is TGTGCCAGCAGCCGCCCCGCGGGAGTGAATTCACCCCTCCACTTT.

The V call is TRBV6-1, the J call TRBJ2-7; D possibly uses TRBD1 or TRBD2 (5 bases each). Germline V gives CDR1 MNHNS, CDR2 SASEGT. The CDR3 sequence is 15 residues long. Trimming pared 4 bases from V and 7 bases from J, leaving 20 bases between. CDR3 DNA: TGTGCCAGCAGTGCCGTTGGCGTAGGGACGCGAGAGCAGTACTTC. It translates to CASSAVGVGTREQYF.

This clone appeared a single time. The chain uses TRBV5-1 and TRBJ1-1; 7 nucleotides line up with TRBD1. This CDR3 has 15 amino acids. V lost 3 bases, J lost 2 bases, and 7 bases stayed unmatched. CDR1 SGHRS and CDR2 YFSETQ come from the germline V gene. The CDR3 is CASSSRTGRNTEAFF. The CDR3 DNA follows: TGCGCCAGCAGCTCTAGGACAGGCCGAAACACTGAAGCTTTCTTT.

This chain links TRBV28 with TRBJ1-5; D not certain. Trimming removed 4 bases from V and 0 bases from J, with 16 bases in between. This CDR3 has 17 residues. Germline assignment: CDR1 MDHEN and CDR2 SYDVKM. CDR3 nucleotide sequence: TGTGCCAGCAGTTCCCTAGGAGGGCTTGGTAGCAATCAGCCCCAGCATTTT. Residues: CASSSLGGLGSNQPQHF.

The chain uses TRBV11-3 and TRBJ2-2; no reliable D call. Germline loops: CDR1 SGHNT, CDR2 YENEEA. This CDR3 has 16 amino acids. V was trimmed by 0 bases and J by 0 bases, leaving 8 bases between them. CDR3 coding DNA: TGTGCCAGCAGCTTAGATGGCGGTTCGAACACCGGGGAGCTGTTTTTT. Translated: CASSLDGGSNTGELFF.

The chain links TRBV5-5 to TRBJ2-7, with D tentatively TRBD1 or TRBD2 (5 bases each). The germline V gene encodes CDR1 SGHKS and CDR2 YYEKEE (reference sequence). The CDR3 contains 15 residues. V was shortened by 4 bases and J by 2 bases, with 16 bases between the two germline ends. CDR3 in amino acids: CASSPVGVRPYEQYF. The CDR3, as DNA: TGTGCCAGCAGCCCCGTGGGGGTTAGGCCCTACGAGCAGTACTTC.

V and J are TRBV7-9 and TRBJ1-2; 7 bases are shared with TRBD1. The V gene end was trimmed by 5 bases and the J gene end by 2 bases; junction bases not matched to a gene: 2. Germline V gene sequence: CDR1 SEHNR, CDR2 FQNEAQ (reference sequence). CDR3 length: 13 amino acids. As DNA, the CDR3 is TGTGCCAGCAGCGAGACAGGGAACTATGGCTACACCTTC. Its translation: CASSETGNYGYTF.

The chain couples TRBV11-3 to TRBJ2-3; D assignment may be TRBD1 or TRBD2 (6 bases each). The CDR3 is 14 amino acids. Trimming removed 4 bases from V and 5 bases from J, with 13 bases in between. Germline V gene data show CDR1 as SGHNT and CDR2 as YENEEA. The CDR3 DNA is TGTGCCAGCAGCTCTCGGGGGCTTTTAGATACGCAGTATTTT. Protein: CASSSRGLLDTQYF.